This is a list of T cell receptor beta chains from one sample in a study of regulatory T cells in long-lasting Graves disease. One entry per CDR3 protein results from TCRdb running MiXCR on the multiplex PCR reads. This repertoire shows about 470,000 distinct CDR3 sequences, under 25% found once; its top ten account for about 7.8%. The sample in question was peripheral blood mononuclear cells (PBMCs), obtained when the disease was refractory, from a patient treated with antithyroid drugs. These receptors came from a female donor with Graves disease. CDR3s include the opening cysteine and the closing phenylalanine or tryptophan. D genes are given only for firm matches. A clone size is listed for some rows: how often the clone was seen (once, few, many), or a class if it is expanded.

d_gene,len,abundance,v_gene,j_gene,CDR3aa,CDR3nt
TRBD2,14,many,TRBV27,TRBJ2-5,CASRFEAGGETQYF,TGTGCCAGCAGGTTTGAAGCCGGGGGGGAGACCCAGTACTTC
.,16,few,TRBV30,TRBJ1-4,CAWSPDDQWTNEKLFF,TGTGCCTGGAGTCCCGACGACCAGTGGACTAATGAAAAACTGTTTTTT
.,16,.,TRBV27,TRBJ2-7,CASSFGTRLGMNEQYF,TGTGCCAGCAGTTTTGGGACCCGCCTAGGAATGAACGAGCAGTACTTC
TRBD2,17,few,TRBV20-1,TRBJ2-7,CSARPLTGLAGGDEQYF,TGCAGTGCTAGACCCCTCACAGGACTAGCGGGAGGTGACGAGCAGTACTTC
TRBD2,16,.,TRBV5-1,TRBJ2-2,CASSLNPSGSSGELFF,TGCGCCAGCAGCTTGAATCCTAGCGGGAGTTCCGGGGAGCTGTTTTTT
.,13,.,TRBV24-1,TRBJ2-4,CATKTRAKNIQYF,TGTGCCACCAAGACTCGAGCCAAAAACATTCAGTACTTC
.,15,many,TRBV10-3,TRBJ2-7,CAISESFDNSYEQYF,TGTGCCATCAGTGAGTCTTTTGACAACTCCTACGAGCAGTACTTC
.,15,many,TRBV7-9,TRBJ1-2,CASSPPGTNQGGYTF,TGTGCCAGCAGCCCGCCCGGTACCAATCAGGGTGGCTACACCTTC
TRBD1,18,many,TRBV28,TRBJ2-5,CASSKASRDRSPKETQYF,TGTGCCAGCAGTAAGGCCAGTAGGGACAGGTCCCCCAAAGAGACCCAGTACTTC
TRBD2,16,.,TRBV7-2,TRBJ2-3,CASSFHSSGNTDTQYF,TGTGCCAGCAGCTTCCATTCTAGCGGGAACACAGATACGCAGTATTTT
.,15,.,TRBV4-3,TRBJ2-1,CASSQAAGRNNEQFF,TGCGCCAGCAGCCAAGCGGCAGGGAGAAACAATGAGCAGTTCTTC
.,14,many,TRBV11-2,TRBJ2-2,CASSLGHSTGELFF,TGTGCCAGCAGCTTAGGCCACAGTACCGGGGAGCTGTTTTTT
.,16,.,TRBV7-9,TRBJ1-4,CASSLFKRETNEKLFF,TGTGCCAGCAGCCTCTTCAAGCGGGAAACTAATGAAAAACTGTTTTTT
.,14,many,TRBV6-5,TRBJ1-1,CASSYSVTGGEAFF,TGTGCCAGCAGTTACTCGGTTACCGGGGGTGAAGCTTTCTTT
TRBD1,17,many,TRBV7-3,TRBJ1-1,CASSDAGTGEVNTEAFF,TGTGCCAGCAGCGACGCCGGGACAGGGGAGGTGAACACTGAAGCTTTCTTT
TRBD1,16,.,TRBV18,TRBJ2-7,CASSPTGQGVSYEQYF,TGTGCCAGCTCACCAACGGGACAGGGGGTTTCGTACGAGCAGTACTTC
.,16,.,TRBV28,TRBJ2-5,CASSPLFSGRRETQYF,TGTGCCAGCAGTCCCCTTTTTTCAGGGAGGCGAGAGACCCAGTACTTC
.,13,many,TRBV2,TRBJ2-7,CASSEGLVGEQYF,TGTGCCAGCAGTGAAGGACTAGTCGGCGAGCAGTACTTC
.,13,many,TRBV29-1,TRBJ2-7,CSVEMGFTYEQYF,TGCAGCGTTGAAATGGGGTTCACCTACGAGCAGTACTTC
TRBD2,15,many,TRBV28,TRBJ2-7,CASSLRSGRGYEQYF,TGTGCCAGCAGTTTACGTAGCGGGAGGGGTTACGAGCAGTACTTC
.,11,many,TRBV29-1,TRBJ1-2,CSVVADYGYTF,TGCAGCGTTGTGGCCGACTATGGCTACACCTTC
.,16,many,TRBV20-1,TRBJ2-7,CSATNLKGSFGYEQYF,TGCAGTGCTACCAATTTAAAAGGGAGTTTTGGCTACGAGCAGTACTTC